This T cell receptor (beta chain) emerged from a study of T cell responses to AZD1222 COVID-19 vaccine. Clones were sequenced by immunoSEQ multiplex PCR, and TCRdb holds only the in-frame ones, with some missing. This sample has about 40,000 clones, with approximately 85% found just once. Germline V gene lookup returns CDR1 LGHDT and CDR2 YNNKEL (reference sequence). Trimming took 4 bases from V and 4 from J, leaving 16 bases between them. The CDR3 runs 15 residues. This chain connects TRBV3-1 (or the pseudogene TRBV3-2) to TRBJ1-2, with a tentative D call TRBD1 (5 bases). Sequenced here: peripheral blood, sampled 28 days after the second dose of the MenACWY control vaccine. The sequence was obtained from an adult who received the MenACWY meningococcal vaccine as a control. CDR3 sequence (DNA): TGTGCCAGCAGCCTTCGCGTGGAGGGGAGCTATGGCTACACCTTC. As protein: CASSLRVEGSYGYTF.